This T cell receptor (beta chain) came from a study of blood T cell repertoires in COVID-19. Study context: Samples taken during acute and convalescent COVID-19 were collected in the United States, Italy and Spain.

The CDR3 loop spans 15 amino acids. CDR1 is LNHDA, CDR2 SQIVND, per germline (reference sequence). The ends were cut back, 6 bases at V and 0 bases at J, with 12 bases in the middle. Per the study methods: Counts of nucleated cells, estimated from reference gene primer amplification, were obtained. Produced via immunoSEQ multiplex PCR; TCRdb's table is partial and in-frame only. The V and J calls and clone size were taken over from that table, and D and trimming were inferred from the DNA. Of 250,000 to 350,000 clones listed, 75% to 90% were seen once; the top ten hold 12%. The sequencing input was peripheral blood. The chain uses TRBV19 and TRBJ1-5, with a tentative D call TRBD1 (5 bases). This clonotype was sampled from a woman aged 55-70 years with acute or convalescent COVID-19. CDR3 loop: CASSVTVYSNQPQHF. In nucleotides, the CDR3 is TGTGCCAGTAGCGTGACAGTTTATAGCAATCAGCCCCAGCATTTT.